This TCR beta chain was identified in a study of cytomegalovirus exposure and HLA in healthy donors. TCRdb keeps only in-frame clones here, not all; method: immunoSEQ multiplex PCR. The sample lists roughly 52,000 clones; 75% to 95% were seen once. A word on this clone: Its antigen remains unidentified.

The donors formed part of the roughly 120-subject validation cohort, distinct from the roughly 670-subject first cohort. The trim removed 4 bases at V and 8 bases at J, leaving 11 bases unmatched. From germline, CDR1 is SGHTS and CDR2 YDEGEE. This CDR3 is 15 amino acids long. General study results and limits: In the approximately 130 validation repertoires, a later analysis found that first-cohort TCR clusters tended to co-occur.

This chain joins TRBV5-8 and TRBJ1-4; TRBD1 aligns across 7 bases. This receptor was identified in a man between 18 and 35 years old in good health and CMV-seronegative. The specimen sequenced was PBMCs. CDR3 residues: CASSPGDSTREKLFF. The CDR3 DNA reads TGTGCCAGCAGCCCGGGGGACAGCACTCGGGAAAAACTGTTTTTT.